The 12 T cell receptor beta chains below were found in one sample sequenced in a study of cytomegalovirus exposure and HLA in healthy donors. PCR amplification relied on 60 Vbeta primers (plus 13 Jbeta primers). Profiling relied on immunoSEQ multiplex PCR, and the TCRdb table lists in-frame clones only, not all of them. The sample has over 95,000 clones, 67% seen once; the top ten hold about 8.3%. The sequenced material came from PBMCs. The receptors here all came from a man aged 18 to 29 in good health and CMV-seropositive.

This CDR3 is CASTSYAGSYGYTF. DNA for the CDR3: TGTGCCAGCACATCGTATGCAGGGTCCTATGGCTACACCTTC. The gene calls are TRBV6-6 and TRBJ1-2; weak D call: TRBD1 (5 bases). The germline V gene encodes CDR1 MNHNY and CDR2 SVGAGI (reference sequence). V was trimmed by 7 bases and J by 4 bases, leaving 16 bases between them. CDR3 length: 14 amino acids.

This clone has only a few counts. The chain uses TRBV5-1 and TRBJ2-3, with a weak D call TRBD1 (7 bases). Trimming stripped 1 base from V and 0 bases from J, with 15 bases between. The CDR3 is made up of 17 amino acids. Looked up from germline, CDR1 is SGHRS and CDR2 is YFSETQ. The CDR3 DNA sequence: TGCGCCAGCAGCTTGTATTTAGGAGGGGGCAGCACAGATACGCAGTATTTT. Residues: CASSLYLGGGSTDTQYF.

This clone was seen a handful of times. The CDR3 sequence is CATSKNRGEGYTF. CDR3 nucleotides: TGTGCCACCAGCAAAAACAGGGGAGAAGGCTACACCTTC. The chain has TRBV15 and TRBJ1-2, with 7 bases identical to TRBD1. Germline CDR1 LNHNV, CDR2 YYDKDF (reference sequence). Trimming took 4 bases from V and 8 from J; bases not matched to a gene: 7. This CDR3 is 13 amino acids long.

Only one count was recorded for this clone. CDR3 DNA sequence: TGTGCCAGCAGCAAAGAGGACAGGAATAATTCACCCCTCCACTTT. Protein product: CASSKEDRNNSPLHF. V gene TRBV21-1 combines with J gene TRBJ1-6; the D call in the table, TRBD1, was not verified against the DNA. TRBV21-1 constitutes a pseudogene. The CDR3 is 15 residues long.

This clone was counted between two and nine times. This chain uses TRBV29-1 with TRBJ2-7; 7 nucleotides match TRBD1. The germline V gene has CDR1 SQVTM and CDR2 ANQGSEA. V lost 2 bases, J lost 0 bases, and 7 bases stayed unmatched. The CDR3 length is 15 residues. The CDR3 bases are TGCAGCGTTGAAAGACCAGGGGGACCCTCCTACGAGCAGTACTTC. Its protein is CSVERPGGPSYEQYF.

The chain carries TRBV19 and TRBJ1-1, with D possibly matching TRBD1 (5 bases). This CDR3 is 12 amino acids long. CDR1 and CDR2 (germline): LNHDA, SQIVND (reference sequence). Trimming pared 7 bases from V and 4 bases from J, leaving 10 bases between. The DNA for the CDR3 is TGTGCCAGTAATCAGGGTCTCACTGAAGCTTTCTTT. This translates into CASNQGLTEAFF.

This chain joins TRBV5-1 and TRBJ2-3; the match to TRBD2 covers 9 bases. With 1 base clipped from V and 3 bases from J, the junction kept 6 bases outside the gene matches. This CDR3 has 16 amino acids. The germline V gene encodes CDR1 SGHRS and CDR2 YFSETQ. The CDR3 sequence is CASSLTSGYSTDTQYF. In DNA, the CDR3 is TGCGCCAGCAGCTTGACTAGCGGGTATAGTACAGATACGCAGTATTTT.

This clone was picked up a small number of times. The chain combines TRBV6-5 with TRBJ1-5; 8 bases line up with TRBD1. Germline V gene lookup returns CDR1 MNHEY and CDR2 SVGAGI. This CDR3 comprises 15 residues. J was trimmed by 3 bases and V by 6 bases; bases with no gene match: 7. The CDR3 nucleotides are TGTGCCAGCAGACAACAGGGGGTGTCCAATCAGCCCCAGCATTTT. This gives the protein CASRQQGVSNQPQHF.

This chain uses TRBV30 with TRBJ2-1; D might be TRBD2 (6 bases). CDR3 length: 11 residues. Per germline, CDR1 GTSNPN and CDR2 SVGIG (reference sequence). The V end lost 5 bases, the J end lost 4 bases, and 6 bases lay between the germline ends. The CDR3 DNA is TGTGCCTGGGGGGGGTACAATGAGCAGTTCTTC. Translated: CAWGGYNEQFF.

A single count supports this clone. V and J are TRBV29-1 and TRBJ1-2; 7 nucleotides line up with TRBD1. Germline CDR1 and CDR2: SQVTM and ANQGSEA. The trim removed 6 bases at V and 4 bases at J, leaving 5 bases unmatched. This CDR3 comprises 12 residues. DNA of the CDR3: TGCAGCGTCCCCGACAGGGTCTATGGCTACACCTTC. Encoded protein: CSVPDRVYGYTF. The complete variable domain, with remaining parts taken from reference TRBV29-1 and TRBJ1-2, reads SAVISQKPSRDICQRGTSLTIQCQVDSQVTMMFWYRQQPGQSLTLIATANQGSEATYESGFVIDKFPISRPNLTFSTLTVSNMSPEDSSIYLCSVPDRVYGYTFGSGTRLTVV.

The chain has TRBV5-4 and TRBJ2-1, with TRBD2 matching 14 bases. The CDR3 runs to 16 residues. The germline V gene has CDR1 SGHNT and CDR2 YYREEE (reference sequence). J lost 2 bases, V lost 4 bases, and 2 bases had no gene match. This CDR3 reads CASSPTSGGAYNEQFF. CDR3 sequence (DNA): TGTGCCAGCAGCCCGACTAGCGGGGGGGCCTACAATGAGCAGTTCTTC.

The sample holds one count of this clone. This chain links TRBV6-1 with TRBJ2-5, with 11 bases that match TRBD2. CDR3 length: 14 residues. CDR1 is MNHNS, CDR2 SASEGT, per germline. J was trimmed by 2 bases and V by 9 bases; bases with no gene match: 5. The chain's CDR3 is CASSGGAKQETQYF. Written as DNA, the CDR3 is TGTGCCAGTAGCGGGGGGGCCAAACAAGAGACCCAGTACTTC.